Listed here are 30 T cell receptor beta chains from one sample, sequenced in a study of shared clonotypes between healthy human individuals. Using immunoSEQ multiplex PCR, the repertoire was profiled, and TCRdb retains in-frame clones only, with some absent. The repertoire holds about 2 million clones, with about 94% as singletons. Terminally differentiated effector memory CD45RA+ cells were excluded from the naive CD8 cells, which were CD45RO-negative and positively selected for CCR7. Sequencing was carried out using naive CD8+ T cells sorted from blood. All receptors derive from a man between 18 and 29 years old in good health.

This clone has a single count. CDR3 sequence: CASISDYGYTF. The CDR3 region has the DNA TGCGCCAGCATCTCCGACTATGGCTACACCTTC. The rearrangement joins TRBV10-2 to TRBJ1-2; D unresolved. This CDR3 is 11 amino acids long. The germline CDR1 and CDR2 sequences are WSHSY and SAAADI. V was shortened by 7 bases and J by 3 bases, with 6 bases between the two germline ends.

This clone was observed a single time. A much larger clone sits a single nucleotide away, making a read error possible. The gene calls are TRBV10-2 and TRBJ1-5, with 7 bases fitting TRBD1. V lost 2 bases and J lost 3; bases outside the gene matches: 1. Per the germline V gene, CDR1 is WSHSY and CDR2 is SAAADI. The CDR3 runs to 14 residues. CDR3 nucleotides: TGCGCCAGCAGTGAGGACAGGGACAATCAGCCCCAGCATTTT. The encoded protein is CASSEDRDNQPQHF.

Of note for this clone: The same CDR3 arises from other DNA sequences in this sample as well. The chain's CDR3 is CASSLPSYEQYF. CDR3 nucleotides: TGTGCCAGCAGCTTACCTAGCTACGAGCAGTACTTC. The chain couples TRBV7-8 to TRBJ2-7; D is unclear. CDR1 is SGHVS, CDR2 FQNEAQ, per germline. This CDR3 has 12 residues. The V gene lost 2 bases and the J gene lost 3 bases, with 5 bases spanning the gap.

The chain couples TRBV7-2 to TRBJ1-5, with D unclear. The CDR3 is 13 residues long. Trimming stripped 0 bases from V and 13 bases from J, with 13 bases between. Germline CDR1 is SGHTA and CDR2 is FQGNSA. The DNA of the CDR3 is TGTGCCAGCAGCTTAGCTCTAGTGCCCCTTCAGCATTTT. It yields the protein CASSLALVPLQHF.

The sample holds one count of this clone. V is TRBV10-1 and J is TRBJ2-1, with 7 bases aligning to TRBD2. The germline V gene encodes CDR1 WNHNN and CDR2 SYGVQD (reference sequence). The V gene end was trimmed by 3 bases and the J gene end by 7 bases; junction bases not matched to a gene: 12. The CDR3 consists of 16 residues. This CDR3 reads CASSEISRLAGNEQFF. The CDR3, as DNA: TGCGCCAGCAGTGAAATCTCTAGGTTAGCGGGTAATGAGCAGTTCTTC.

The chain joins TRBV4-3 to TRBJ2-7, with D tentatively TRBD1 (6 bases). The germline V gene encodes CDR1 LGHNA and CDR2 YSLEER. The CDR3 totals 15 residues. Trimming stripped 3 bases from V and 0 bases from J, with 12 bases between. DNA for the CDR3: TGCGCCAGCAGCCACTCGGACAGCGTCTCCTACGAGCAGTACTTC. This translates into CASSHSDSVSYEQYF.

The V gene is TRBV11-2, the J gene TRBJ1-2; 8 nucleotides line up with TRBD1. Germline V gene lookup returns CDR1 SGHAT and CDR2 FQNNGV. This CDR3 comprises 15 residues. The V gene end was trimmed by 3 bases and the J gene end by 4 bases; junction bases not matched to a gene: 7. CDR3 sequence: CASSFSRGRIYGYTF. The CDR3 DNA reads as TGTGCCAGCAGCTTTAGCAGGGGGCGCATCTATGGCTACACCTTC. The full variable domain, with the rest looked up from reference TRBV11-2 and TRBJ1-2, is EAGVAQSPRYKIIEKRQSVAFWCNPISGHATLYWYQQILGQGPKLLIQFQNNGVVDDSQLPKDRFSAERLKGVDSTLKIQPAKLEDSAVYLCASSFSRGRIYGYTFGSGTRLTVV.

CDR3: CASSLGGGRNNEQFF. CDR3 sequence (DNA): TGTGCCAGCAGCTTAGGGGGGGGCCGGAACAATGAGCAGTTCTTC. The rearrangement uses TRBV7-2 and TRBJ2-1; TRBD2 might be the D (7 bases). Looked up from germline, CDR1 is SGHTA and CDR2 is FQGNSA. The CDR3 contains 15 residues. V lost 1 base and J 5 bases, leaving 12 bases between the germline ends.

A word on this clone: The same CDR3 also results from other DNA sequences found in this sample. The rearrangement joins TRBV13 to TRBJ2-7; TRBD2 matches 15 bases. The CDR3 totals 15 residues. Germline-derived CDR1 and CDR2 are PRHDT and FYEKMQ (reference sequence). J was trimmed by 3 bases and V by 5 bases; bases with no gene match: 2. CDR3 in amino acids: CASSQGLAGGYEQYF. The CDR3 bases are TGTGCCAGCAGCCAGGGACTAGCGGGGGGCTACGAGCAGTACTTC.

The chain couples TRBV9 to TRBJ2-1; D may be TRBD2 (6 bases). The V and J ends lost 6 bases and 8 bases respectively, with 12 bases between them. Germline CDR1 and CDR2: SGDLS and YYNGEE. This CDR3 region has 12 residues. CDR3 residues: CASKGRTDEQFF. The CDR3 DNA follows: TGTGCCAGCAAAGGGAGGACGGATGAGCAGTTCTTC.

J is TRBJ1-6 and V is TRBV6-5; the D is unclear. Per germline, CDR1 MNHEY and CDR2 SVGAGI. The V gene lost 2 bases and the J gene lost 1 base, with 6 bases spanning the gap. The CDR3 covers 15 residues. The CDR3 protein is CASSYPGSYNSPLHF. In DNA, the CDR3 is TGTGCCAGCAGTTACCCGGGGTCCTATAATTCACCCCTCCACTTT.

The chain's CDR3 is CASTPTGGELFF. CDR3 in DNA: TGTGCCAGCACGCCGACAGGCGGGGAGCTGTTTTTT. The rearrangement uses TRBV7-2 and TRBJ2-2, with D maybe TRBD1 (6 bases). Germline V gene lookup returns CDR1 SGHTA and CDR2 FQGNSA. This CDR3 region has 12 residues. V lost 7 bases to trimming and J lost 7 bases, with 10 bases between them.

The rearrangement joins TRBV7-2 to TRBJ2-3; possibly TRBD1 or TRBD2 for D (5 bases each). This CDR3 is built from 15 residues. Trimming shortened V by 5 bases and J by 6 bases, and 18 bases separated the two germline ends. CDR1 and CDR2 from the germline V gene are SGHTA and FQGNSA. This CDR3 is CASSPRDLGGDTQYF. The CDR3 DNA sequence: TGTGCCAGCAGCCCCCGGGACCTGGGCGGGGATACGCAGTATTTT.

V usage is TRBV9 and J usage is TRBJ2-3; D perhaps matches TRBD2 (6 bases). V lost 0 bases to trimming and J lost 2 bases, with 10 bases between them. Germline assignment: CDR1 SGDLS and CDR2 YYNGEE. The CDR3 spans 15 residues. CDR3 in DNA: TGTGCCAGCAGCGTAGGCGGGGATCTCACAGATACGCAGTATTTT. The encoded protein is CASSVGGDLTDTQYF.

This clone was observed once. The genes are TRBV27 and TRBJ1-2; the D is unclear. The CDR3 has 15 residues. Per germline, CDR1 MNHEY and CDR2 SMNVEV (reference sequence). V dropped 6 bases and J dropped 0 bases, with 14 bases sitting between them. The CDR3 here is CASSQFLGTNYGYTF. The CDR3 bases are TGTGCCAGCAGCCAATTTCTAGGGACTAACTATGGCTACACCTTC.

Concerning this clone: Other DNA sequences from this sample encode an identical CDR3 as well. This chain uses TRBV19 with TRBJ2-1; D might be TRBD2 (5 bases). The CDR3 extends over 14 amino acids. Trimming removed 3 bases at V and 4 bases at J, with 10 bases between. The germline V gene encodes CDR1 LNHDA and CDR2 SQIVND (reference sequence). The CDR3 DNA follows: TGTGCCAGTAGTATCCGGACGGGATACAATGAGCAGTTCTTC. Translation: CASSIRTGYNEQFF.

J is TRBJ2-7 and V is TRBV9; 8 bases agree with TRBD1. This CDR3 is 12 amino acids long. The germline V gene encodes CDR1 SGDLS and CDR2 YYNGEE. J gave up 2 bases and V 10 bases, and 5 bases lay outside the gene matches. CDR3 bases: TGTGCCGAAGTACAGGGGGCCTACGAGCAGTACTTC. Encoded protein: CAEVQGAYEQYF.

The rearrangement links TRBV5-6 to TRBJ2-1; TRBD2 agrees at 8 bases. The trim removed 4 bases at V and 2 bases at J, leaving 2 bases unmatched. This CDR3 is built from 14 residues. In germline, CDR1 is SGHDT, CDR2 YYEEEE. The CDR3 region has the DNA TGTGCCAGCAGCACGGGACTAGCCTACAATGAGCAGTTCTTC. Translation gives CASSTGLAYNEQFF.

Remarks on this clone: At one boundary the junction diverges from the germline segment, which might be a read error. DNA of the CDR3: TGTGCTAGCAGCCCTCAGGCTCCAGGGGGCGGTTCAACTAATGAAAAACTGTTTTTT. It specifies CASSPQAPGGGSTNEKLFF. The gene calls are TRBV7-7 and TRBJ1-4; 8 positions agree with TRBD1. Looked up from germline, CDR1 is SSHAT and CDR2 is FNYEAQ (reference sequence). CDR3 length: 19 amino acids.

About this clone itself: Different DNA sequences within this sample yield the same CDR3. CDR3 in DNA: TGTGCCAGCAGTCGCAACTACGAGCAGTACTTC. It encodes CASSRNYEQYF. The chain is built from TRBV28 and TRBJ2-7; D is uncertain. This CDR3 has 11 amino acids. The germline V gene encodes CDR1 MDHEN and CDR2 SYDVKM. V dropped 5 bases and J dropped 3 bases, with 5 bases sitting between them. Supplemented by reference TRBV28 and TRBJ2-7, the full variable domain reads DVKVTQSSRYLVKRTGEKVFLECVQDMDHENMFWYRQDPGLGLRLIYFSYDVKMKEKGDIPEGYSVSREKKERFSLILESASTNQTSMYLCASSRNYEQYFGPGTRLTVT.

This clone has more than one count but fewer than ten. The same CDR3 arises from other DNA sequences in this sample as well. This chain joins TRBV9 and TRBJ2-7; D is ambiguous. Germline V lookup: CDR1 SGDLS, CDR2 YYNGEE. This CDR3 has 12 residues. The germline V and J ends were trimmed by 3 bases and 1 base, with 5 bases remaining between them. DNA for the CDR3: TGTGCCAGCAGCGCCGATTCCTACGAGCAGTACTTC. Translation gives CASSADSYEQYF.

Notes on this clone: Other DNA sequences in the sample encode the same CDR3. The J gene is TRBJ2-7, the V gene TRBV28; either TRBD1 or TRBD2 may supply D (5 bases each). The CDR3 is 14 residues long. Germline CDR1 and CDR2: MDHEN and SYDVKM. V lost 2 bases to trimming and J lost 0 bases, with 8 bases between them. CDR3 in amino acids: CASSLAGSSYEQYF. CDR3 nucleotides: TGTGCCAGCAGTTTAGCAGGGAGCTCCTACGAGCAGTACTTC.

The rearrangement links TRBV19 to TRBJ2-7, with unresolved D. Trimming pared 5 bases from V and 3 bases from J, leaving 11 bases between. The CDR3 has 13 amino acids. CDR1 is LNHDA, CDR2 SQIVND, per germline (reference sequence). CDR3 loop: CASSDQGFYEQYF. CDR3 DNA sequence: TGTGCCAGTAGTGATCAAGGGTTCTACGAGCAGTACTTC.

Of note for this clone: The same CDR3 also results from other DNA sequences found in this sample. The chain couples TRBV5-6 to TRBJ2-1; D call uncertain. The CDR3 consists of 13 residues. V was trimmed by 4 bases and J by 3 bases, leaving 8 bases between them. Germline V gene lookup returns CDR1 SGHDT and CDR2 YYEEEE. The CDR3 sequence: CASSPDDYNEQFF. The CDR3 DNA reads TGTGCCAGCAGCCCTGACGACTACAATGAGCAGTTCTTC.

This chain joins TRBV19 and TRBJ1-2; D gene unclear. Germline-derived CDR1 and CDR2 are LNHDA and SQIVND (reference sequence). The ends were cut back, 7 bases at V and 3 bases at J, with 12 bases in the middle. The CDR3 consists of 13 residues. The CDR3 reads CASTFGRHYGYTF. As DNA, the CDR3 is TGTGCCAGTACCTTCGGGCGACACTATGGCTACACCTTC.

The chain combines TRBV6-1 with TRBJ1-5; 8 nucleotides agree with TRBD1. V was clipped by 6 bases and J by 3 bases; unmatched bases: 7. Germline V gives CDR1 MNHNS, CDR2 SASEGT. There are 15 residues in the CDR3. The CDR3, as DNA: TGTGCCAGCAGAGCGACAGGGGAGCCCAATCAGCCCCAGCATTTT. It yields the protein CASRATGEPNQPQHF.

The CDR3 loop reads CASSSPGLANEQYF. Written as DNA, the CDR3 is TGTGCCAGCAGTTCACCGGGACTAGCGAACGAGCAGTACTTC. This rearrangement joins TRBV28 to TRBJ2-7; TRBD2 matches at 10 bases. CDR1 and CDR2 from the germline V gene are MDHEN and SYDVKM. Germline trimming cut 4 bases from V and 5 bases from J; bases unmatched to any gene: 5. The CDR3 has 14 amino acids.

The chain uses TRBV9 and TRBJ2-1, with TRBD1 matching 9 bases. Germline CDR1 SGDLS, CDR2 YYNGEE. V lost 4 bases and J lost 6; bases outside the gene matches: 11. This CDR3 spans 16 amino acids. The CDR3 bases are TGTGCCAGCAGCCCCGGGGGGCGACAGGGGGTCAATGAGCAGTTCTTC. This translates into CASSPGGRQGVNEQFF.

The V and J genes are TRBV4-2 and TRBJ2-3, with 9 positions matching TRBD2. CDR1 LGHNA and CDR2 YNFKEQ come from the germline V gene. This CDR3 is built from 15 residues. V shed 5 bases, J shed 5 bases, and the junction held 8 bases outside the gene matches. The CDR3 nucleotides read TGTGCCAGCAGCTCAGCGGGGGGCCTGGGAGATACGCAGTATTTT. It specifies CASSSAGGLGDTQYF.

The chain uses TRBV19 and TRBJ2-1; TRBD2 agrees at 10 bases. Trimming cost V 3 bases and J 6 bases; bases outside gene matches: 2. Per germline, CDR1 LNHDA and CDR2 SQIVND (reference sequence). The CDR3 totals 14 residues. The CDR3 region has the DNA TGTGCCAGTAGTATCCGACTAGCGGGCAATGAGCAGTTCTTC. Translation: CASSIRLAGNEQFF.